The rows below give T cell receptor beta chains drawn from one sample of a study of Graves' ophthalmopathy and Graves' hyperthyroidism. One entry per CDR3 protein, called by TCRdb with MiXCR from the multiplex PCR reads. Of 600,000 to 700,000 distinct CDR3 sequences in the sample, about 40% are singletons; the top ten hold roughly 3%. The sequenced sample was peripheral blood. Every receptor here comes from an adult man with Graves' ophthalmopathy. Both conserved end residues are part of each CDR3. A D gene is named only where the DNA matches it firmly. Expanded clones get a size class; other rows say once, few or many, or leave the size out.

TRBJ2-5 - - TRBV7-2 CASSSRDTEETQYF TGTGCCAGCAGCTCCCGGGACACCGAAGAGACCCAGTACTTC
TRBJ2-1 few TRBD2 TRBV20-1 CSASPPLLAGAYNEQFF TGCAGTGCTAGCCCCCCCCTACTAGCGGGAGCCTACAATGAGCAGTTCTTC
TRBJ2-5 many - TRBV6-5 CASSYGRGETQYF TGTGCCAGCAGCTATGGACGGGGGGAGACCCAGTACTTC
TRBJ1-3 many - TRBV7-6 CASSKNRDSGNTIYF TGTGCCAGCAGCAAAAACAGGGACTCTGGAAACACCATATATTTT
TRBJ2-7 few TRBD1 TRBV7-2 CASSLYIGTGGIYEQYF TGTGCCAGCAGCTTATATATCGGAACAGGGGGTATCTACGAGCAGTACTTC
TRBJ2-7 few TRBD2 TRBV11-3 CASSQPLAGNEQYF TGTGCCAGCAGCCAACCTCTAGCGGGGAACGAGCAGTACTTC
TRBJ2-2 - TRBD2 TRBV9 CASSAPPPLTGGNTGELFF TGTGCCAGCAGCGCTCCTCCCCCCCTAACGGGGGGGAACACCGGGGAGCTGTTTTTT
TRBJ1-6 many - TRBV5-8 CASSLAAARGSPLHF TGTGCCAGCAGCTTGGCGGCAGCGAGGGGCTCACCCCTCCACTTT
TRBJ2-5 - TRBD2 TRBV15 CAWRLAGSQETQYF TGTGCCTGGCGACTAGCGGGTTCCCAAGAGACCCAGTACTTC
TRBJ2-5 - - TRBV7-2 CASSPGAGQETQYF TGTGCCAGCAGCCCAGGAGCAGGACAAGAGACCCAGTACTTC
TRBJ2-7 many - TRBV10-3 CAISVESRSEQYF TGTGCCATCAGTGTGGAGAGCCGCTCCGAGCAGTACTTC
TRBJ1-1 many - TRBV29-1 CSVDPRRNTEAFF TGCAGCGTTGATCCACGCCGGAACACTGAAGCTTTCTTT
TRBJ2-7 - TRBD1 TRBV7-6 CASSHRGRTGEQYF TGTGCCAGCAGTCACAGGGGCCGGACCGGGGAGCAGTACTTC